The subject of this entry is one T cell receptor beta chain. This sample also contains other DNA sequences that code for the same CDR3. Trimming removed 4 bases at V and 4 bases at J, with 15 bases between. The CDR3 is made up of 14 amino acids. Clones were sequenced by immunoSEQ multiplex PCR, and TCRdb holds only the in-frame ones, with some missing. This table has approximately 57,000 clones, 88% appearing once. This sample is drawn from a study of T cells in tuberculosis. Cells were sorted from thawed PBMC rested overnight and stained with GMM-loaded CD1B tetramer, viability dye and anti-CD3. CD1B tetramers were loaded with Rhodococcus equi-derived C32 glucose monomycolate. Each donor contributed roughly 96,000 sorted tetramer-negative cells.

Sequenced input: CD1b-GMM tetramer-negative cells sorted from PBMCs. The receptor comes from an adult woman with latent tuberculosis. The rearrangement joins TRBV5-7 to TRBJ2-7; tentatively, D is TRBD1 (5 bases). TRBV5-7 falls under the ORF class, with uncertain function. The DNA of the CDR3 is TGTGCCAGCAGCCTATACGGACAAAGATACGAGCAGTACTTC. Its protein product is CASSLYGQRYEQYF.